This entry concerns a single T cell receptor beta chain. The antigen remains unidentified. The donors belonged to the roughly 110-subject validation cohort, separate from the approximately 700-subject first cohort. This CDR3 has 14 amino acids. Looked up from germline, CDR1 is SGHRS and CDR2 is YFSETQ. V was cut by 4 bases and J by 7 bases, with 17 bases left in between. This sample is drawn from a study of cytomegalovirus exposure and HLA in healthy donors. Study details: According to later analysis, the same platform produced the 120 or so validation and several hundred first-cohort repertoires.

Findings and limits, study-wide: In vitro data verified a few CMV-associated chains as specific for CMV antigens. Cytomegalovirus-associated status was assigned to around 160 TCR beta chains.

Some clones are missing from TCRdb's copy, which holds only in-frame ones; the method was immunoSEQ multiplex PCR. The table includes over 90,000 clones, about 95% detected once. Sequencing input: PBMCs. This sequence originates from a woman in her late teens or twenties in good health and CMV-seronegative. The chain couples TRBV5-1 to TRBJ1-2, with D unresolved. CDR3 loop: CASSPSFGEGGYTF. CDR3 bases: TGCGCCAGCAGCCCGAGTTTCGGGGAGGGTGGCTACACCTTC.